This T cell receptor beta chain is from a study of blood T cell repertoires in COVID-19. In the study overall: Both acute and convalescent COVID-19 samples were obtained from the United States, Italy and Spain. The cDNA or gDNA used as material had been derived from T cells, B-cell-depleted T cells, or PBMCs.

Sequencing was performed with immunoSEQ multiplex PCR; in TCRdb, only in-frame clones are kept and a portion is missing. The top ten hold about 22% of the sample, which has about 190,000 clones, about 90% seen once. The CDR3 is 16 residues long. In germline, CDR1 is GTSNPN, CDR2 SVGIG (reference sequence). The J segment lost 5 bases and the V segment lost 4 bases, leaving 13 bases of the junction unmatched. The rearrangement joins TRBV30 to TRBJ2-5; 10 nucleotides line up with TRBD2. Sequences were obtained from peripheral blood. The TCR was taken from a man aged 60 to 75 with active or convalescent COVID-19. Here the CDR3 reads CAWTLWASGGRETQYF. Written as DNA, the CDR3 is TGTGCCTGGACCCTCTGGGCTAGCGGGGGAAGGGAGACCCAGTACTTC.